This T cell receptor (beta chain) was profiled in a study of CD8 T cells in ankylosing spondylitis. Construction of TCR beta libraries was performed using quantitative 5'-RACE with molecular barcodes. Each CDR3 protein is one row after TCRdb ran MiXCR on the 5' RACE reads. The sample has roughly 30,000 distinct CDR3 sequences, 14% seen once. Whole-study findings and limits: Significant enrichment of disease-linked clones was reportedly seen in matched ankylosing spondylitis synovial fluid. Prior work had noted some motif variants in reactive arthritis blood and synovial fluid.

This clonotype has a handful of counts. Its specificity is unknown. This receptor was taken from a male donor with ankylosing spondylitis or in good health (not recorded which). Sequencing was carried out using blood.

CDR3 coding DNA: TGCAGCGTTGGACAGGCGGGAGGAAACACCATATATTTT. It specifies CSVGQAGGNTIYF. The chain combines TRBV29-1 with TRBJ1-3; D may be TRBD1 (6 bases). Trimming removed 4 bases at V and 4 bases at J, with 11 bases between. The CDR3 consists of 13 residues. Germline loops: CDR1 SQVTM, CDR2 ANQGSEA.